This paragraph covers one T cell receptor beta chain sequence. The data belong to a study of blood T cell repertoires in COVID-19. The V gene lost 1 base and the J gene lost 4 bases, with 10 bases spanning the gap. The CDR3 contains 14 residues. Germline values: CDR1 KGHSH, CDR2 LQKENI. Clones were read by immunoSEQ multiplex PCR, and TCRdb kept only the in-frame ones, dropping some. The sample has roughly 30,000 clones; about 78% are singletons. Sequenced sample: peripheral blood. This chain connects TRBV18 to TRBJ1-1; D not certain. The clonotype comes from a woman aged 55-70 years with acute or convalescent COVID-19. In DNA form, the CDR3 reads TGTGCCAGCTCACCACTCCAGGTAGTCACTGAAGCTTTCTTT. Protein sequence: CASSPLQVVTEAFF.